Following are 29 T cell receptor beta chains from one sample sequenced in a study of T cells in Graves' hyperthyroidism and ophthalmopathy (dated by TCRdb to between 2018 and 2021). Library construction relied on multiplex PCR. Data came from an Illumina HiSeq 2000. The TCR beta CDR3 regions were amplified from the RNA transcripts. The TCR CDR3 was subjected to a first round of RT-PCR using the HTBI primer set and the Qiagen OneStep RT-PCR kit. The public reads were reprocessed in TCRdb via fastp at Q25 and MiXCR, keeping in-frame beta chains. Rows are combined by CDR3 protein, so each entry shows the most common genes and DNA. The sample table lists 650,000 to 750,000 distinct CDR3 sequences, 14% of them with a count of one. 10% of the sample is in the top ten clones. Sequences were obtained from blood. These receptors all stem from a woman between 18 and 29 years old with Graves' hyperthyroidism.

Ten or more counts support this clonotype. V gene TRBV6-6 combines with J gene TRBJ1-2, with D perhaps TRBD1 (5 bases). Germline loops: CDR1 MNHNY, CDR2 SVGAGI (reference sequence). With 2 bases removed from V and 4 bases from J, the gap between germline ends came to 14 bases. This CDR3 comprises 15 residues. The CDR3 here is CASSYLAGTLYGYTF. DNA of the CDR3: TGTGCCAGCAGTTACCTTGCAGGGACCCTCTATGGCTACACCTTC.

This clonotype was recorded at least ten times. The chain carries TRBV7-8 and TRBJ2-3; 9 nucleotides align to TRBD2. The CDR3 consists of 15 residues. Germline V gives CDR1 SGHVS, CDR2 FQNEAQ. J gave up 4 bases and V 7 bases, and 9 bases lay outside the gene matches. CDR3 sequence (DNA): TGTGCCAGCAATCAAGGGACTAGCTGGGCAGATACGCAGTATTTT. As protein: CASNQGTSWADTQYF.

This clonotype was seen only a few times. The final CDR3 position lacks the conserved phenylalanine or tryptophan, pointing to a likely read error. The gene calls are TRBV30 and TRBJ1-1, with 9 bases aligning to TRBD1. J lost 1 base, V lost 4 bases, and 4 bases had no gene match. The CDR3 is made up of 14 amino acids. Germline CDR1 and CDR2: GTSNPN and SVGIG (reference sequence). The CDR3 here is CAWNGQGSNTEAFL. The CDR3 DNA follows: TGTGCCTGGAACGGACAGGGGTCGAACACTGAAGCTTTCCTT.

The rearrangement uses TRBV3-1 and TRBJ2-7; no reliable D call. CDR3 length: 15 residues. Germline V CDR1 and CDR2: LGHDT, YNNKEL (reference sequence). Trimming shortened V by 2 bases and J by 0 bases, and 11 bases separated the two germline ends. CDR3 residues: CASSQPADGSYEQYF. The CDR3, as DNA: TGTGCCAGCAGCCAACCTGCGGACGGCTCCTACGAGCAGTACTTC.

This clonotype was observed many times. V and J are TRBV27 and TRBJ2-3; D gene ambiguous. V lost 5 bases and J lost 1, with 10 bases in between. CDR1 and CDR2 (germline): MNHEY, SMNVEV (reference sequence). The CDR3 runs 14 residues. CDR3 amino acids: CASSLNGGTDTQYF. CDR3 in DNA: TGTGCCAGCAGTCTCAACGGAGGCACAGATACGCAGTATTTT.

The rearrangement joins TRBV10-3 to TRBJ2-3; D is uncertain. The CDR3 loop spans 12 amino acids. V gave up 4 bases and J gave up 5 bases, with 7 bases separating them. Germline lookup yields CDR1 ENHRY and CDR2 SYGVKD. The CDR3 reads CAISARVDTQYF. CDR3 nucleotides: TGTGCCATCAGTGCCCGCGTAGATACGCAGTATTTT.

The gene calls are TRBV7-6 and TRBJ2-1; possible D gene TRBD2, 5 bases. Germline V gene lookup returns CDR1 SGHVS and CDR2 FNYEAQ. This CDR3 contains 18 residues. Trimming left V 0 bases short and J 3 bases short, with 18 bases between. This chain's CDR3 is CASSLAPVLARYYNEQFF. As DNA, the CDR3 is TGTGCCAGCAGCTTAGCGCCAGTCCTAGCCCGGTACTACAATGAGCAGTTCTTC.

This clonotype has a count of ten or more. The chain employs TRBV28 and TRBJ1-1; D gene ambiguous. Germline CDR1 is MDHEN and CDR2 is SYDVKM. Trimming took 7 bases from V and 8 from J, leaving 8 bases between them. The CDR3 length is 10 residues. DNA of the CDR3: TGTGCCAGCACGGATTCCGAAGCTTTCTTT. This encodes CASTDSEAFF. The entire variable domain, with the rest obtained from reference TRBV28 and TRBJ1-1, is as follows: DVKVTQSSRYLVKRTGEKVFLECVQDMDHENMFWYRQDPGLGLRLIYFSYDVKMKEKGDIPEGYSVSREKKERFSLILESASTNQTSMYLCASTDSEAFFGQGTRLTVV.

In its sample, this clonotype was seen a few times. This chain connects TRBV6-1 to TRBJ2-5; TRBD1 might be the D (5 bases). The germline V gene encodes CDR1 MNHNS and CDR2 SASEGT. V was trimmed by 2 bases and J by 2 bases, leaving 15 bases between them. The CDR3 extends over 16 amino acids. The CDR3 is CASSEFATGPQETQYF. Here the CDR3 DNA reads TGTGCCAGCAGTGAATTCGCTACAGGACCTCAAGAGACCCAGTACTTC.

V usage is TRBV15 and J usage is TRBJ1-1; tentative D call: TRBD1 (5 bases). Germline V lookup: CDR1 LNHNV, CDR2 YYDKDF (reference sequence). The V gene lost 2 bases and the J gene lost 1 base, with 11 bases spanning the gap. There are 15 residues in the CDR3. The CDR3 loop is CATSRSGRGNTEAFF. DNA for the CDR3: TGTGCCACCAGCAGATCGGGACGGGGGAACACTGAAGCTTTCTTT.

The chain recombines TRBV20-1 with TRBJ1-2; no reliable D call. Germline CDR1 is DFQATT and CDR2 is SNEGSKA (reference sequence). The CDR3 spans 13 residues. The V end was cut by 7 bases, the J end by 2 bases, with 14 bases between. The CDR3 loop reads CSVASSRNYGYTF. CDR3 DNA: TGCAGTGTTGCTAGTAGCAGAAACTATGGCTACACCTTC.

This clonotype was recorded at least ten times. The chain joins TRBV27 to TRBJ2-1; D is unclear. V shed 6 bases and J shed 0 bases, with 12 bases lying between them. Germline V CDR1 and CDR2: MNHEY, SMNVEV (reference sequence). The CDR3 has 15 residues. CDR3: CASSIDSSSYNEQFF. CDR3 nucleotides: TGTGCCAGCAGCATCGACTCCTCCTCCTACAATGAGCAGTTCTTC.

The chain joins TRBV20-1 to TRBJ2-1; 11 bases align to TRBD2. V lost 6 bases and J lost 9; bases outside the gene matches: 19. This CDR3 comprises 17 residues. Germline loops: CDR1 DFQATT, CDR2 SNEGSKA (reference sequence). The CDR3, as DNA: TGCAGTGCCCGCAAAATGAAAACTAGCGGGAGCCGGGCTGAGCAGTTCTTC. Translation: CSARKMKTSGSRAEQFF.

This clonotype has only a few counts. This chain joins TRBV2 and TRBJ2-7; no reliable D call. The germline CDR1 and CDR2 sequences are SNHLY and FYNNEI. CDR3 length equals 13 residues. V lost 8 bases, J lost 2 bases, and 13 bases lay in between. The DNA of the CDR3 is TGTGCCAGCTCCAGAGGCCTCACCTACGAGCAGTACTTC. Encoded protein: CASSRGLTYEQYF.

The chain employs TRBV15 and TRBJ2-1, with 7 positions matching TRBD2. After removal of 1 base from V and 3 bases from J, the junction contained 12 bases not matched to a gene. Germline V gene sequence: CDR1 LNHNV, CDR2 YYDKDF (reference sequence). The CDR3 totals 18 residues. CDR3 bases: TGTGCCACCAGCAGAGTGGCGGGAGCCCTGTTAAGCTACAATGAGCAGTTCTTC. Encoded protein: CATSRVAGALLSYNEQFF.

This clonotype was seen many times. The rearrangement joins TRBV7-2 to TRBJ1-1; no clear D. Germline CDR1 is SGHTA and CDR2 is FQGNSA. Trimming removed 6 bases at V and 1 base at J, with 12 bases between. The length of the CDR3 is 14 residues. The CDR3: CASRSDPRNTEAFF. CDR3 bases: TGTGCCAGCAGATCGGACCCAAGGAACACTGAAGCTTTCTTT. The whole variable domain, filled in from reference TRBV7-2 and TRBJ1-1, reads GAGVSQSPSNKVTEKGKDVELRCDPISGHTALYWYRQSLGQGLEFLIYFQGNSAPDKSGLPSDRFSAERTGGSVSTLTIQRTQQEDSAVYLCASRSDPRNTEAFFGQGTRLTVV.

This clonotype was detected only a few times. This sequence joins TRBV6-2 or TRBV6-3 and TRBJ1-1; 7 bases align to TRBD1. This CDR3 comprises 17 residues. Germline values: CDR1 MNHEY, CDR2 SVGEGT. Trimming at V came to 3 bases and at J to 1 base, leaving 11 bases not matched to a gene. CDR3 nucleotide sequence: TGTGCCAGCAGTTATATGTCGAAGGGGGCGAGGAACACTGAAGCTTTCTTT. Its protein is CASSYMSKGARNTEAFF.

The chain combines TRBV7-3 with TRBJ2-1; D remains ambiguous. The V and J ends lost 5 bases and 6 bases respectively, with 23 bases between them. The V gene's germline CDR1 is SGHTA and CDR2 FQGTGA. The CDR3 is made up of 17 amino acids. As DNA, the CDR3 is TGTGCCAGCAGCCCCGCCGCGGCCAATCCAGTGGGCAATGAGCAGTTCTTC. It encodes CASSPAAANPVGNEQFF.

This clonotype appeared many times. This chain joins TRBV7-2 and TRBJ1-2, with D maybe TRBD1 (5 bases). In germline, CDR1 is SGHTA, CDR2 FQGNSA. Trimming took off 5 bases at V and 2 bases at J, with 18 bases between the two ends. This CDR3 is built from 16 residues. The CDR3 DNA reads TGTGCCAGCAGCCCGACGACAGCATTATACAACTATGGCTACACCTTC. It encodes CASSPTTALYNYGYTF.

This clonotype was observed many times. The V call is TRBV6-1, the J call TRBJ2-7, with D perhaps TRBD1 (6 bases). The germline gives CDR1 MNHNS, CDR2 SASEGT. The CDR3 covers 14 residues. The V gene lost 7 bases and the J gene lost 2 bases, with 15 bases spanning the gap. CDR3 residues: CASKPGTSTYEQYF. CDR3 DNA: TGTGCCAGCAAACCCGGGACATCCACCTACGAGCAGTACTTC.

The V gene is TRBV2, the J gene TRBJ2-5; the match to TRBD1 covers 10 bases. CDR3 length: 14 amino acids. The trim removed 0 bases at V and 14 bases at J, leaving 9 bases unmatched. The germline V gene encodes CDR1 SNHLY and CDR2 FYNNEI. In DNA form, the CDR3 reads TGTGCCAGCAGTGAAGCGCCGTCCGGACAGGGGGATTACTTC. Its translation is CASSEAPSGQGDYF.

This clonotype came up many times. The genes are TRBV20-1 and TRBJ1-1, with unresolved D. This CDR3 spans 14 amino acids. Germline V gene data show CDR1 as DFQATT and CDR2 as SNEGSKA (reference sequence). The V end was cut by 1 base, the J end by 2 bases, with 11 bases between. In DNA, the CDR3 is TGCAGTGCTAGAGTAGGACGCCTTAACACTGAAGCTTTCTTT. Translation gives CSARVGRLNTEAFF.

This clonotype was detected only a few times. The chain combines TRBV6-2 or TRBV6-3 with TRBJ2-1; D possibly corresponds to TRBD1 (5 bases). Germline assignment: CDR1 MNHEY and CDR2 SVGEGT. V was clipped by 3 bases and J by 6 bases, with 9 bases between them. This CDR3 has 13 residues. CDR3 loop: CASSYDTGNEQFF. As DNA, the CDR3 is TGTGCCAGCAGTTATGACACAGGCAATGAGCAGTTCTTC.

With regard to this clonotype: One end of the junction is discordant with germline, which a read error may explain. The chain uses TRBV9 and TRBJ2-7, with a tentative D call TRBD2 (6 bases). Germline lookup yields CDR1 SGDLS and CDR2 YYNGEE. The CDR3 length is 14 residues. The CDR3 region is CSSSVGVSGYEQYF. The CDR3, as DNA: TGTTCCAGCAGCGTAGGTGTTAGCGGATACGAGCAGTACTTC.

This clonotype was recorded many times. This chain links TRBV20-1 with TRBJ2-7; 9 bases line up with TRBD1. V trimming: 0 bases; J trimming: 3 bases; junction bases outside the gene matches: 6. In germline, CDR1 is DFQATT, CDR2 SNEGSKA (reference sequence). The CDR3 is 15 amino acids. The CDR3: CSARDPGTGLYEQYF. As DNA, the CDR3 is TGCAGTGCTAGAGATCCGGGGACAGGGCTCTACGAGCAGTACTTC.

Concerning this clonotype: It may be a read error: a sequence one base away is much more abundant. The genes are TRBV2 and TRBJ1-2; weak D call: TRBD1 (5 bases). CDR1 and CDR2 from the germline V gene are SNHLY and FYNNEI. The CDR3 covers 11 residues. For the CDR3, the DNA is TGTGCCAGCCGCCGGGACTATGGCCACACCTTC. Encoded protein: CASRRDYGHTF.

The chain has TRBV5-5 and TRBJ2-7, with D perhaps TRBD1 or TRBD2 (5 bases each). CDR1 and CDR2 (germline): SGHKS, YYEKEE (reference sequence). Trimming removed 0 bases at V and 2 bases at J, with 12 bases between. The CDR3 loop spans 15 amino acids. In nucleotides, the CDR3 is TGTGCCAGCAGCTTGGAGGGACGGACCCCCTACGAGCAGTACTTC. As protein: CASSLEGRTPYEQYF.

This clonotype was counted many times. The chain uses TRBV7-9 and TRBJ2-5; D is ambiguous. CDR1 is SEHNR and CDR2 is FQNEAQ in the germline V gene (reference sequence). CDR3 size: 13 residues. Trimming pared 5 bases from V and 3 bases from J, leaving 10 bases between. CDR3 DNA sequence: TGTGCCAGCAGCCGAAGGAGAGAAGAGACCCAGTACTTC. It is translated as CASSRRREETQYF.

There are many counts of this clonotype. The chain carries TRBV3-1 and TRBJ2-3, with D possibly matching TRBD2 (6 bases). Germline V gene data show CDR1 as LGHDT and CDR2 as YNNKEL (reference sequence). The CDR3 is 15 amino acids. Between the trimmed V and J ends, which lost 2 bases and 2 bases, there was a span of 11 bases. CDR3 residues: CASSQPSVSTDTQYF. CDR3 coding DNA: TGTGCCAGCAGCCAACCTAGCGTCTCCACAGATACGCAGTATTTT.